This section outlines one T cell receptor (beta chain) sequence together with its context. Repertoires were generated with immunoSEQ multiplex PCR, while TCRdb's copy carries only in-frame clones and drops some. The sample holds tens of thousands of clones, 80% to 95% seen once. This specimen belongs to a study of technical replicates of blood from a few donors. V gave up 0 bases and J gave up 4 bases, with 9 bases separating them. The germline V gene has CDR1 SGHRS and CDR2 YFSETQ. CDR3 length equals 14 residues. The sequenced sample consisted of PBMCs. The sequence came from a human donor in good health. Some clones in this sample may be carry-over from other donors' samples. V usage is TRBV5-1 and J usage is TRBJ2-3; D is undetermined. For the CDR3, the DNA is TGCGCCAGCAGCTTGGCATTAGTAGCAGATACGCAGTATTTT. The encoded protein is CASSLALVADTQYF.